Detailed here is one TCR beta chain. The antigen is not known. Unique molecular identifiers (one per individual cDNA molecule) were attached. TCRdb redid the calling of the 5' RACE reads with MiXCR, one entry per CDR3 protein. The table shows about 88,000 distinct CDR3 sequences, with under 15% occurring only once. The data are from a study of early T cells in non-severe SARS-CoV-2 infection. Study-wide context: The sequenced material was bulk RNA from unsorted whole blood, and its chains were unpaired. General study findings and limits: Reliance on VDJdb matching favored anti-spike CD8 responses; private and CD4 specificities were missed.

The TCR comes from an adult who was a healthcare worker with PCR-confirmed SARS-CoV-2 infection or an uninfected control (not recorded which). Material: whole blood.

In DNA form, the CDR3 reads TGCAGTGCTTCACTAGCGGTTGACAATGAGCAGTTCTTC. It yields the protein CSASLAVDNEQFF. The gene calls are TRBV20-1 and TRBJ2-1; 8 positions match TRBD2. Germline V gives CDR1 DFQATT, CDR2 SNEGSKA (reference sequence). V lost 5 bases to trimming and J lost 5 bases; unmatched junction nucleotides: 5. The CDR3 extends over 13 amino acids.